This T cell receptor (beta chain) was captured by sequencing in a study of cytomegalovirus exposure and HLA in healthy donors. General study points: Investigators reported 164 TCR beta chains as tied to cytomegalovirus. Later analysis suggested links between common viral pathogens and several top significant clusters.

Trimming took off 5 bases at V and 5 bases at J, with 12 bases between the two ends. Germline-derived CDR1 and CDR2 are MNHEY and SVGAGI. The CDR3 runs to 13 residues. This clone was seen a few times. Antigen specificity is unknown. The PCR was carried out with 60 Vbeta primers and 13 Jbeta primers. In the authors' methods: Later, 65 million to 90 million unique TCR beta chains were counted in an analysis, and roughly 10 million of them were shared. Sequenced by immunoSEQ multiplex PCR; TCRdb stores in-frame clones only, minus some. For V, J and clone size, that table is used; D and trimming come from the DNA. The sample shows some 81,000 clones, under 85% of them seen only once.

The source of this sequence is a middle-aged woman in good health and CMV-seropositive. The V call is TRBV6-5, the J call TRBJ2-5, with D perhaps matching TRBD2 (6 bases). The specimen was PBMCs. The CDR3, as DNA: TGTGCCAGCAGTAAGCTCGGGGGTGAGACCCAGTACTTC. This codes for CASSKLGGETQYF.